This T cell receptor beta chain was captured in a study of shared clonotypes between healthy human individuals. With V trimmed by 5 bases and J by 6 bases, 21 bases remained unmatched. Germline-derived CDR1 and CDR2 are SQVTM and ANQGSEA. The CDR3 sequence is 18 residues long. At deep level, the assay was performed. Assay used: immunoSEQ multiplex PCR; TCRdb lists only in-frame clones, some missing. The sample holds about 1.1 million clones; 75% to 80% are singletons and the top ten take approximately 0.52%. General study findings and limits: A generally larger estimated richness was seen in naive subsets than in memory subsets.

Concerning this clone itself: Antigen specificity is unknown.

This clonotype was sampled from a man aged 18 to 29 in good health. Some clones in this sample may be carry-over from other donors' samples. The chain is built from TRBV29-1 and TRBJ2-1; 8 bases agree with TRBD2. The specimen sequenced was memory CD4+ T cells from PBMCs. Specified subset: CD45RA-negative fraction. This CDR3 is CSVHLWGISGTSPNEQFF. CDR3 coding DNA: TGCAGCGTTCACCTTTGGGGGATCAGTGGGACTAGTCCCAATGAGCAGTTCTTC.